These 21 T cell receptor beta chains share one sample of origin, sequenced in a study of T cells and Merkel cell carcinoma outcomes. Sequenced by immunoSEQ multiplex PCR; TCRdb stores in-frame clones only, minus some. The sample carries about 270 clones, approximately 96% recorded once. The sample was tumor tissue from Merkel cell carcinoma. The receptors derive from a human donor with Merkel cell carcinoma.

The rearrangement links TRBV29-1 to TRBJ2-7, with D possibly TRBD1 on 5 matching bases. From germline, CDR1 is SQVTM and CDR2 ANQGSEA. V was trimmed by 0 bases and J by 6 bases, leaving 9 bases between them. The CDR3 extends over 12 amino acids. CDR3 region: CSVEDPGLEQYF. CDR3 nucleotides: TGCAGCGTTGAAGATCCAGGGCTCGAGCAGTACTTC.

V gene TRBV4-2 combines with J gene TRBJ2-5, with a possible D match to TRBD2 (6 bases). This CDR3 is 15 amino acids long. Germline lookup yields CDR1 LGHNA and CDR2 YNFKEQ. Between the trimmed V and J ends, which lost 3 bases and 1 base, there was a span of 12 bases. The CDR3 DNA is TGTGCCAGCAGCCAGGGCGGGACCGGCCAAGAGACCCAGTACTTC. Translation gives CASSQGGTGQETQYF.

This rearrangement joins TRBV19 to TRBJ2-1; weak D call: TRBD2 (5 bases). The CDR3 has 15 residues. The V end lost 4 bases, the J end lost 2 bases, and 12 bases lay between the germline ends. CDR1 is LNHDA, CDR2 SQIVND, per germline (reference sequence). Written as DNA, the CDR3 is TGTGCCAGTAGTAGGCTAAGCGGAACCTACAATGAGCAGTTCTTC. Its protein is CASSRLSGTYNEQFF.

This clone was seen a single time. An end of the junction differs from the germline gene, which may be a read error. The chain carries TRBV28 and TRBJ1-5; D possibly corresponds to TRBD1 (5 bases). CDR3 length equals 14 residues. From germline, CDR1 is MDHEN and CDR2 SYDVKM. The CDR3 loop is CASSPGHINQSQHF. The CDR3 bases are TGTGCCAGCAGCCCAGGACACATCAATCAGTCCCAGCATTTT.

This clone was recorded once. The gene calls are TRBV6-6 and TRBJ2-7, with 12 bases lining up with TRBD2. V was clipped by 5 bases and J by 6 bases; unmatched bases: 2. This CDR3 contains 13 residues. Germline V lookup: CDR1 MNHNY, CDR2 SVGAGI (reference sequence). The CDR3 loop reads CASSLAGGREQYF. The DNA for the CDR3 is TGTGCCAGCAGTCTAGCGGGGGGGCGCGAGCAGTACTTC.

The chain carries TRBV2 and TRBJ2-4; D uncertain. V was clipped by 2 bases and J by 7 bases, with 18 bases between them. CDR3 length: 16 residues. Germline V lookup: CDR1 SNHLY, CDR2 FYNNEI. The CDR3, as DNA: TGTGCCAGCAGTGAACTTGCAGCCTTAGGTGCGAACATTCAGTACTTC. Its translation is CASSELAALGANIQYF.

The chain joins TRBV27 to TRBJ2-3, with D perhaps matching TRBD2 (5 bases). Looked up from germline, CDR1 is MNHEY and CDR2 is SMNVEV (reference sequence). The length of the CDR3 is 14 residues. V lost 11 bases and J lost 5, with 20 bases in between. Written as DNA, the CDR3 is TGTGCCTCCCAAGCGAGGGTCGGGGTAGATACGCAGTATTTT. Protein sequence: CASQARVGVDTQYF.

This chain joins TRBV13 and TRBJ2-1, with D uncertain. The germline CDR1 and CDR2 sequences are PRHDT and FYEKMQ (reference sequence). This CDR3 has 14 amino acids. Trimming left V 2 bases short and J 5 bases short, with 10 bases between. CDR3 nucleotide sequence: TGTGCCAGCAGCTTACAGAACGGGCACAATGAGCAGTTCTTC. This encodes CASSLQNGHNEQFF.

The chain uses TRBV13 and TRBJ2-7; TRBD1 is a possible D gene (6 bases). This CDR3 spans 13 amino acids. With 3 bases removed from V and 5 bases from J, the gap between germline ends came to 11 bases. Germline CDR1 is PRHDT and CDR2 is FYEKMQ (reference sequence). CDR3 sequence: CASSFGTNDEQYF. CDR3 in DNA: TGTGCCAGCAGCTTTGGGACAAACGACGAGCAGTACTTC. The entire variable domain, with the rest obtained from reference TRBV13 and TRBJ2-7, is as follows: AAGVIQSPRHLIKEKRETATLKCYPIPRHDTVYWYQQGPGQDPQFLISFYEKMQSDKGSIPDRFSAQQFSDYHSELNMSSLELGDSALYFCASSFGTNDEQYFGPGTRLTVT.

This clone has just one count. The rearrangement uses TRBV7-9 and TRBJ1-1; D is uncertain. Trimming pared 5 bases from V and 5 bases from J, leaving 12 bases between. CDR1 is SEHNR, CDR2 FQNEAQ, per germline (reference sequence). The CDR3 length is 13 residues. CDR3 sequence (DNA): TGTGCCAGCAGCGACCCTTGGGGAACTGAAGCTTTCTTT. This gives the protein CASSDPWGTEAFF.

The gene calls are TRBV18 and TRBJ2-7; 7 bases fit TRBD2. With V trimmed by 4 bases and J by 2 bases, 8 bases remained unmatched. Germline CDR1 KGHSH, CDR2 LQKENI. The CDR3 contains 15 residues. The CDR3: CASSLYSGPAYEQYF. CDR3 coding DNA: TGTGCCAGCTCACTTTATAGCGGGCCCGCCTACGAGCAGTACTTC.

In its sample, this clone was seen once. This chain joins TRBV4-2 and TRBJ1-4; no definite D call. Per the germline V gene, CDR1 is LGHNA and CDR2 is YNFKEQ. V shed 4 bases and J shed 5 bases, with 17 bases lying between them. The CDR3 runs 16 residues. The CDR3 DNA is TGTGCCAGCAGCCTCAAGACAAGTGCGGAGAATGAAAAACTGTTTTTT. Encoded protein: CASSLKTSAENEKLFF.

The V call is TRBV25-1, the J call TRBJ2-4; the D call may be TRBD1 or TRBD2 (5 bases each). The CDR3 contains 11 residues. Germline-derived CDR1 and CDR2 are MGHDK and SYGVNS. The CDR3 DNA reads as TGTGTCCCGGAGAGGGGAAACATTCAGTACTTC. It translates to CVPERGNIQYF.

V is TRBV4-1 and J is TRBJ2-1; TRBD2 agrees at 8 bases. Germline trimming cut 1 base from V and 9 bases from J; bases unmatched to any gene: 8. The CDR3 extends over 15 amino acids. Germline lookup yields CDR1 MGHRA and CDR2 YSYEKL. CDR3 sequence reads: CASSQVGGLGIEQFF. CDR3 DNA sequence: TGCGCCAGCAGCCAAGTGGGGGGACTAGGTATTGAGCAGTTCTTC.

Details on this clone: The germline gene is not matched at one end of the junction; a read error may be the cause. The chain links TRBV7-9 to TRBJ2-5; D is possibly TRBD2 (5 bases). Germline V gene lookup returns CDR1 SEHNR and CDR2 FQNEAQ (reference sequence). The CDR3 totals 16 residues. In nucleotides, the CDR3 is TGTACCAGCAGCCCCCTCCTCCCGCCGGGAAGTGAGACCCAGTACTTC. Translated, it gives CTSSPLLPPGSETQYF.

This clone occurred once. The gene calls are TRBV25-1 and TRBJ2-3; 9 nucleotides line up with TRBD2. Germline CDR1 MGHDK, CDR2 SYGVNS. This CDR3 spans 17 amino acids. J gave up 5 bases and V 5 bases, and 14 bases lay outside the gene matches. CDR3 DNA: TGTGCCAGCAGTAATAGAGCGGGAGGAGTTCAGAAAGATACGCAGTATTTT. It translates to CASSNRAGGVQKDTQYF.

The V call is TRBV9, the J call TRBJ2-6, with 9 bases lining up with TRBD2. This CDR3 has 18 residues. Germline-derived CDR1 and CDR2 are SGDLS and YYNGEE. V gave up 3 bases and J gave up 4 bases; unmatched junction bases: 11. CDR3 protein: CASSEGLAAGRGANVLTF. CDR3 bases: TGTGCCAGCAGCGAGGGACTAGCCGCAGGGAGGGGGGCCAACGTCCTGACTTTC.

This chain uses TRBV2 with TRBJ2-1, with TRBD2 identical over 9 bases. The length of the CDR3 is 14 residues. CDR1 SNHLY and CDR2 FYNNEI come from the germline V gene. V gave up 2 bases and J gave up 4 bases; unmatched junction bases: 0. In DNA, the CDR3 is TGTGCCAGCAGTGAACTAGCGGGATACAATGAGCAGTTCTTC. It specifies CASSELAGYNEQFF.

The V gene is TRBV7-8, the J gene TRBJ2-7; TRBD1 is a possible D gene (6 bases). Trimming took 5 bases from V and 5 from J, leaving 19 bases between them. Germline V gives CDR1 SGHVS, CDR2 FQNEAQ. This CDR3 spans 15 amino acids. CDR3 residues: CASSRNRNRVHEQYF. The CDR3 nucleotides are TGTGCCAGCAGCCGTAACCGGAACAGGGTCCACGAGCAGTACTTC.

This sequence joins TRBV18 and TRBJ2-3; TRBD1 agrees at 8 bases. The CDR3 length is 14 residues. V lost 2 bases and J lost 4; bases outside the gene matches: 2. The germline gives CDR1 KGHSH, CDR2 LQKENI. The DNA of the CDR3 is TGTGCCAGCTCACCAGACAGGGGATCAGATACGCAGTATTTT. The encoded protein is CASSPDRGSDTQYF.

This rearrangement joins TRBV5-4 to TRBJ2-3; D is uncertain. This CDR3 comprises 13 residues. V was pared by 1 base and J by 4 bases, with 7 bases between. Germline-derived CDR1 and CDR2 are SGHNT and YYREEE (reference sequence). This chain's CDR3 is CASSLSAADTQYF. The CDR3 nucleotides are TGTGCCAGCAGCTTGAGTGCGGCAGATACGCAGTATTTT.